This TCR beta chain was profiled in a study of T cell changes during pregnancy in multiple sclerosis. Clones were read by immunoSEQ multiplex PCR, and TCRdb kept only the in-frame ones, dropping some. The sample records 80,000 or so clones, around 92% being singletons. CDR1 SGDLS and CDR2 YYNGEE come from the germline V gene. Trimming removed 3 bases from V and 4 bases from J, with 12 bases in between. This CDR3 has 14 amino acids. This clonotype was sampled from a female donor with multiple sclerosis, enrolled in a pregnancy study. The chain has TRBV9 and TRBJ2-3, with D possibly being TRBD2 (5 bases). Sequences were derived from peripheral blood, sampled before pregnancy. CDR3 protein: CASSASLRADTQYF. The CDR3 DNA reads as TGTGCCAGCAGCGCTTCTCTGCGGGCAGATACGCAGTATTTT.